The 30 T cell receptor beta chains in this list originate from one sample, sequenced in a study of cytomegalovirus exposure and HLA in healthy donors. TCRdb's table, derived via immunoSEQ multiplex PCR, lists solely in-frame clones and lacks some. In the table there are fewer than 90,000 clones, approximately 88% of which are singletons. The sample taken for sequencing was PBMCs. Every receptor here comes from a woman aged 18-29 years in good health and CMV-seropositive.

The CDR3 loop reads CASRLDRVQPQHF. CDR3 nucleotides: TGTGCCAGTAGACTCGACAGGGTCCAGCCCCAGCATTTT. The chain couples TRBV19 to TRBJ1-5; 7 positions agree with TRBD1. From germline, CDR1 is LNHDA and CDR2 SQIVND (reference sequence). The CDR3 is 13 amino acids. Trimming cost V 6 bases and J 7 bases; bases outside gene matches: 6.

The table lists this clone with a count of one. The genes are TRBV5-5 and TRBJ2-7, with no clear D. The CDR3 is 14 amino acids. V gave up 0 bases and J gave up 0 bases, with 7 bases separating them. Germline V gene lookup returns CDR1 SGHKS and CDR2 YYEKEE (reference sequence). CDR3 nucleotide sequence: TGTGCCAGCAGCTTGGTTATTCTCTCCTACGAGCAGTACTTC. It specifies CASSLVILSYEQYF.

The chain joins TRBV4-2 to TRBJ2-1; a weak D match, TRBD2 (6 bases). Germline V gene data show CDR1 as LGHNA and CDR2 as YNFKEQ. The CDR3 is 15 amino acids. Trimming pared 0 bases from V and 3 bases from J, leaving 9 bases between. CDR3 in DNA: TGTGCCAGCAGCCAAGAGGCGGGGATCTACAATGAGCAGTTCTTC. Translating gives CASSQEAGIYNEQFF.

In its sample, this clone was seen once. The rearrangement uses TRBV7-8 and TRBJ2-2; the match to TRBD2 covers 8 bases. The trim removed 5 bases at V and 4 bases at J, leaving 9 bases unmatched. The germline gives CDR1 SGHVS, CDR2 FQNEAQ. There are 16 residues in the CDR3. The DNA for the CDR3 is TGTGCCAGCAGCCCTGGACTAGCAGTCGCCACCGGGGAGCTGTTTTTT. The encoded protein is CASSPGLAVATGELFF.

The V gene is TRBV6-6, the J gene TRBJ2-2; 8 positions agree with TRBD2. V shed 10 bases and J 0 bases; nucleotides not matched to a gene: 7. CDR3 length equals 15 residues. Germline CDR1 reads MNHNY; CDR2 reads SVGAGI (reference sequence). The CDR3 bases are TGTGCCACCCAACGGGGGGGGGCGAACACCGGGGAGCTGTTTTTT. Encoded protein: CATQRGGANTGELFF.

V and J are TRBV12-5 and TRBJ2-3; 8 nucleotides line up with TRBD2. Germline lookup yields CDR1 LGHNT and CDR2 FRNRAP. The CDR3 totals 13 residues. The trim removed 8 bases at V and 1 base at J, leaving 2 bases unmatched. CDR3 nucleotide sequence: TGTGCTAGTTTGACTAGCGGCACAGATACGCAGTATTTT. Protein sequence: CASLTSGTDTQYF.

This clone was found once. Here the CDR3 reads CASSLGPGDYNEQFF. The CDR3 DNA reads as TGTGCCAGCAGCTTAGGGCCGGGGGACTACAATGAGCAGTTCTTC. The chain recombines TRBV11-2 with TRBJ2-1, with a tentative D call TRBD2 (6 bases). The CDR3 is 15 residues long. Germline assignment: CDR1 SGHAT and CDR2 FQNNGV. Trimming stripped 1 base from V and 3 bases from J, with 10 bases between.

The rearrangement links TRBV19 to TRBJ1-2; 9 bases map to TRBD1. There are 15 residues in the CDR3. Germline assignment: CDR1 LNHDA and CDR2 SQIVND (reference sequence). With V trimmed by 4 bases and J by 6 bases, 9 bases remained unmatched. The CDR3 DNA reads TGTGCCAGTAGTACAAGCCGGACAGGGGTAAATGGCTACACCTTC. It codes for CASSTSRTGVNGYTF.

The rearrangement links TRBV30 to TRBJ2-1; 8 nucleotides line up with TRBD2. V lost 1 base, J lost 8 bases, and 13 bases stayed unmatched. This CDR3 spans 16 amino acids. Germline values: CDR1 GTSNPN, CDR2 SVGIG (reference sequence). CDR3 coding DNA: TGTGCCTGGAGTGGTGCGTCTAGCGGGTTCAGCGATGAGCAGTTCTTC. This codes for CAWSGASSGFSDEQFF.

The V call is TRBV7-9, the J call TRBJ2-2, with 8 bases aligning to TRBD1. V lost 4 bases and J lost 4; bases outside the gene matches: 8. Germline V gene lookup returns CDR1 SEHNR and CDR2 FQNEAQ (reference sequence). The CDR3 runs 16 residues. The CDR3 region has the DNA TGTGCCAGCAGCTCCCCCTCCAGGGGGCTCACCGGGGAGCTGTTTTTT. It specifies CASSSPSRGLTGELFF. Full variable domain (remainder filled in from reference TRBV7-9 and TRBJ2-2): DTGVSQNPRHKITKRGQNVTFRCDPISEHNRLYWYRQTLGQGPEFLTYFQNEAQLEKSRLLSDRFSAERPKGSFSTLEIQRTEQGDSAMYLCASSSPSRGLTGELFFGEGSRLTVL.

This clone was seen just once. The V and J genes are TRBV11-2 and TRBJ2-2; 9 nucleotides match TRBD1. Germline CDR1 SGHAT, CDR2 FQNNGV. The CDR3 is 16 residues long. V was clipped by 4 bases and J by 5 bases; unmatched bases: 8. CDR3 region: CASSSAGTGITGELFF. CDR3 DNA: TGTGCCAGCAGCTCTGCCGGGACAGGGATAACCGGGGAGCTGTTTTTT.

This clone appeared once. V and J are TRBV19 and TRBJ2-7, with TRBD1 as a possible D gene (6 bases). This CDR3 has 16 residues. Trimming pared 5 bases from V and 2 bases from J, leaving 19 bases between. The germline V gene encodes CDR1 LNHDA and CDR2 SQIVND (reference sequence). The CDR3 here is CASSQVWDTVTYEQYF. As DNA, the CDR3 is TGTGCCAGTAGTCAAGTCTGGGACACCGTAACCTACGAGCAGTACTTC. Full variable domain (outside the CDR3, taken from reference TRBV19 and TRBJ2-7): DGGITQSPKYLFRKEGQNVTLSCEQNLNHDAMYWYRQDPGQGLRLIYYSQIVNDFQKGDIAEGYSVSREKKESFPLTVTSAQKNPTAFYLCASSQVWDTVTYEQYFGPGTRLTVT.

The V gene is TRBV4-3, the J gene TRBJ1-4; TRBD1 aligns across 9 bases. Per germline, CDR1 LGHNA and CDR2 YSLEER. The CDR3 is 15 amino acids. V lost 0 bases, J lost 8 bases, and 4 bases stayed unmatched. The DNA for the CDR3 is TGCGCCAGCAGCCAAGAAGGGACAGGGAGAGAAAAACTGTTTTTT. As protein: CASSQEGTGREKLFF.

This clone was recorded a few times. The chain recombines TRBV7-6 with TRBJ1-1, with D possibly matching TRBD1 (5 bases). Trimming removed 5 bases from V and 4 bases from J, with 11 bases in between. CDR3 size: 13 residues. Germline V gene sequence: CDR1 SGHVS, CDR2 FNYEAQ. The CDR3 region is CASSAGKGTEAFF. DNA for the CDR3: TGTGCCAGCAGCGCAGGGAAGGGCACTGAAGCTTTCTTT.

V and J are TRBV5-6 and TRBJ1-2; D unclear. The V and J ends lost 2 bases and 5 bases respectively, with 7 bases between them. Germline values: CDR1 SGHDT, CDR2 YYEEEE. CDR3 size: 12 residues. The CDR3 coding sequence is TGTGCCAGCAGCTTTAACGAGTATGGCTACACCTTC. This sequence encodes CASSFNEYGYTF.

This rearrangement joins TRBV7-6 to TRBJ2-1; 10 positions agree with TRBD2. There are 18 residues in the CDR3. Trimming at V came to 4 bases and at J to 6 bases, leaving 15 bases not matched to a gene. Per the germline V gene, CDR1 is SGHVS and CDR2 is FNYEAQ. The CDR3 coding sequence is TGTGCCAGCAGCTCACCACTAAGCGGGGGGGACCGGGGCAATGAGCAGTTCTTC. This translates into CASSSPLSGGDRGNEQFF.

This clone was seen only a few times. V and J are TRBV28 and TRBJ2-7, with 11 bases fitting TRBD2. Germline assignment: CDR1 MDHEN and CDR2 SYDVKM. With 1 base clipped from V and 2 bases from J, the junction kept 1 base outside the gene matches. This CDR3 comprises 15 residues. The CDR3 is CASSLLLAGAYEQYF. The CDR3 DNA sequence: TGTGCCAGCAGTTTATTACTAGCGGGGGCCTACGAGCAGTACTTC.

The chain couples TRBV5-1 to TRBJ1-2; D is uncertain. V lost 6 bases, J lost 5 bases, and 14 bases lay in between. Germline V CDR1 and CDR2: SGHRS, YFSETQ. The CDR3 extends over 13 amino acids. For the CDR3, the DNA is TGCGCCAGCACCCTGGACGGGAATTATGGCTACACCTTC. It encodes CASTLDGNYGYTF.

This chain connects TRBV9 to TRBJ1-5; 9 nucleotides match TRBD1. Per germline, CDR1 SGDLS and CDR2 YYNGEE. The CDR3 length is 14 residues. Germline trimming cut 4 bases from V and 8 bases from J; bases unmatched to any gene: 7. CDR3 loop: CASSFGTGYEPQHF. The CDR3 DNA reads TGTGCCAGCAGCTTCGGGACAGGGTATGAGCCCCAGCATTTT. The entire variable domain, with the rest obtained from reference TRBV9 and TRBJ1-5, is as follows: DSGVTQTPKHLITATGQRVTLRCSPRSGDLSVYWYQQSLDQGLQFLIQYYNGEERAKGNILERFSAQQFPDLHSELNLSSLELGDSALYFCASSFGTGYEPQHFGDGTRLSIL.

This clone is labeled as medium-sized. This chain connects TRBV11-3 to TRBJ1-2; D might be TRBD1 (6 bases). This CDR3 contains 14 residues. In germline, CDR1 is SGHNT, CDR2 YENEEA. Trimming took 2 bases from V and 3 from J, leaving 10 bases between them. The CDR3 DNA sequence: TGTGCCAGCAGCTTACGGGGGGCGGACTATGGCTACACCTTC. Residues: CASSLRGADYGYTF.

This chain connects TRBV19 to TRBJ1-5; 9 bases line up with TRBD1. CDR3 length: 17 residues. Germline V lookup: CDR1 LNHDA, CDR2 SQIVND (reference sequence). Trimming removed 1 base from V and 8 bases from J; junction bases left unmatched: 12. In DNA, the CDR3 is TGTGCCAGTAGTATAGGCAGATTGGGACAGGGTACCAAGCCCCAGCATTTT. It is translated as CASSIGRLGQGTKPQHF.

In DNA form, the CDR3 reads TGTGCCAGCAGCCAAGATCCCCAGGGGATTACAGATACGCAGTATTTT. The encoded protein is CASSQDPQGITDTQYF. The chain employs TRBV4-2 and TRBJ2-3; TRBD1 is a possible D gene (6 bases). V lost 0 bases and J lost 3, with 13 bases in between. The germline V gene encodes CDR1 LGHNA and CDR2 YNFKEQ. The CDR3 length is 16 residues.

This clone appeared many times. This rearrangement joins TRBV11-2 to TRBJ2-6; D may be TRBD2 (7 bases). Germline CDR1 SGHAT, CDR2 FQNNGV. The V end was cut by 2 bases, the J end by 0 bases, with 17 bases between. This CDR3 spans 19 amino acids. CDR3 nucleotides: TGTGCCAGCAGCTTACAAGGAAGGGGGGGCTACTCTGGGGCCAACGTCCTGACTTTC. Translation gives CASSLQGRGGYSGANVLTF.

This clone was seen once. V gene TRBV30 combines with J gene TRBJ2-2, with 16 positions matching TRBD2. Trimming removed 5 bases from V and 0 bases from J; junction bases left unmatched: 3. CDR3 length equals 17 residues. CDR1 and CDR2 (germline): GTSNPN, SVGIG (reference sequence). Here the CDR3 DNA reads TGTGCCTGGGAGGGACTAGCGGGGGGGACGAACACCGGGGAGCTGTTTTTT. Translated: CAWEGLAGGTNTGELFF.

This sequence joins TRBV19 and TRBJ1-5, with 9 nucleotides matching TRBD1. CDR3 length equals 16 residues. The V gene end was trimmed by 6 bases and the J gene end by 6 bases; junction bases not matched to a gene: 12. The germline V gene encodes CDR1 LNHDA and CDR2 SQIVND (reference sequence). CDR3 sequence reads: CASRIRTGGAGQPQHF. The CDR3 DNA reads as TGTGCCAGTAGGATACGTACAGGGGGCGCGGGTCAGCCCCAGCATTTT. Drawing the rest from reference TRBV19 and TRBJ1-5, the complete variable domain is DGGITQSPKYLFRKEGQNVTLSCEQNLNHDAMYWYRQDPGQGLRLIYYSQIVNDFQKGDIAEGYSVSREKKESFPLTVTSAQKNPTAFYLCASRIRTGGAGQPQHFGDGTRLSIL.

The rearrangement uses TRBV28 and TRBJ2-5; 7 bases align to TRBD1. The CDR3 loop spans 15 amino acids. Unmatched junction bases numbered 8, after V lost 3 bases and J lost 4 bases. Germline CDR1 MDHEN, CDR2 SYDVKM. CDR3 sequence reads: CASSFGRTGLETQYF. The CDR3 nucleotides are TGTGCCAGCAGTTTCGGCCGGACAGGATTAGAGACCCAGTACTTC.

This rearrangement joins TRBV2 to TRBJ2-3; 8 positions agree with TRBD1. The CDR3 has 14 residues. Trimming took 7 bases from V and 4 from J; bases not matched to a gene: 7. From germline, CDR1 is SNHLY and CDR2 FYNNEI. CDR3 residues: CASIGQGLADTQYF. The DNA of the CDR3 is TGTGCCAGCATCGGACAGGGTTTGGCAGATACGCAGTATTTT. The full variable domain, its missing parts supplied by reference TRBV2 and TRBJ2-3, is EPEVTQTPSHQVTQMGQEVILRCVPISNHLYFYWYRQILGQKVEFLVSFYNNEISEKSEIFDDQFSVERPDGSNFTLKIRSTKLEDSAMYFCASIGQGLADTQYFGPGTRLTVL.

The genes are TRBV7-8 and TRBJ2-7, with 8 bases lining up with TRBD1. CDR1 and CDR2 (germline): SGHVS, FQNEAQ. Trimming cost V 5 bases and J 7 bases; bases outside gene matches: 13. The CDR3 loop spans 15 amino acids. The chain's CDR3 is CASSAGQGPLGEQYF. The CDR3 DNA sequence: TGTGCCAGCAGCGCCGGACAGGGCCCCCTTGGGGAGCAGTACTTC.

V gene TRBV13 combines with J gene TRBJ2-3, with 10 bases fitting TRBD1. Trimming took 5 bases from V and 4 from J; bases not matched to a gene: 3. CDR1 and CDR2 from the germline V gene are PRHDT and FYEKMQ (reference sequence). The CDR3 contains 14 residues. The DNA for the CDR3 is TGTGCCAGCAGCCCCGGACAGGGGGCAGATACGCAGTATTTT. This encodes CASSPGQGADTQYF.

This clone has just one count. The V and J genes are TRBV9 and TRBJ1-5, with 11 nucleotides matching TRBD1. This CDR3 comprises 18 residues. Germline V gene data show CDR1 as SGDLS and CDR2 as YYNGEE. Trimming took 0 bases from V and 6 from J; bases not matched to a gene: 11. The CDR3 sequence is CASSVEGGWTGGGQPQHF. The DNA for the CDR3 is TGTGCCAGCAGCGTAGAGGGGGGGTGGACAGGGGGCGGTCAGCCCCAGCATTTT.